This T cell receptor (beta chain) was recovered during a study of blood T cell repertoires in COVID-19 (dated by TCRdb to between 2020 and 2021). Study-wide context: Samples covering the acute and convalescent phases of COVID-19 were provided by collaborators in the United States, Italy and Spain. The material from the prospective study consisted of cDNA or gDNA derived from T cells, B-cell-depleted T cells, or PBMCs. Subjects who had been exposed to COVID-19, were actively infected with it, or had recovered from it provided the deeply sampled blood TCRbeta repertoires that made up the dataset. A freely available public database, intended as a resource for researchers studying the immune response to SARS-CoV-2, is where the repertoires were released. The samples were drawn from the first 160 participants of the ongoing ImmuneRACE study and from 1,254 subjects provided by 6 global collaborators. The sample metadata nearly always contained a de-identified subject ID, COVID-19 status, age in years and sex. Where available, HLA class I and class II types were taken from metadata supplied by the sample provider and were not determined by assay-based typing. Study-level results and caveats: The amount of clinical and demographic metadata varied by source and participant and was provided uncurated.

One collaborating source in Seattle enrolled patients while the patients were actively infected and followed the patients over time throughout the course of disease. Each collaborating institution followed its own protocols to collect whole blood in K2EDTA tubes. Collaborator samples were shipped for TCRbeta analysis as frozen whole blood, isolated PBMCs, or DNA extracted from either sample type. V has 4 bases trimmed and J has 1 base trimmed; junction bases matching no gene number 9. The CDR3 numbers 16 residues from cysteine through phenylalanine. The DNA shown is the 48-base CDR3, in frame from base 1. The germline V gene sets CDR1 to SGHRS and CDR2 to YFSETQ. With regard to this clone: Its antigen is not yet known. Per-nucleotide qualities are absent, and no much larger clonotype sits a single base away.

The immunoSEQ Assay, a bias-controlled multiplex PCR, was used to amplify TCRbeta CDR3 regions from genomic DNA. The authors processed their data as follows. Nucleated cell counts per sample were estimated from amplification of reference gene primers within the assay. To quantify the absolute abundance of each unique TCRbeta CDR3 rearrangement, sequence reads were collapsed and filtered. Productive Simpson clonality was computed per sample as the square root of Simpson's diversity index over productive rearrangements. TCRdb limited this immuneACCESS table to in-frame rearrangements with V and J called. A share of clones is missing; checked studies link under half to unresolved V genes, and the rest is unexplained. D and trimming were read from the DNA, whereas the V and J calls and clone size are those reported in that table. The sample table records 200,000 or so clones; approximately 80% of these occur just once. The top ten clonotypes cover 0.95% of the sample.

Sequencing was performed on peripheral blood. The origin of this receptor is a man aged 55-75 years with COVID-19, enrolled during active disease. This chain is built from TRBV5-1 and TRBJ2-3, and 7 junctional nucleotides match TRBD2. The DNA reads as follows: TGCGCCAGCAGCGGGGGGGACGGCTCAGGCACAGATACGCAGTATTTT. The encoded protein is CASSGGDGSGTDTQYF.